This is a list of T cell receptor beta chains from one sample in a study of cytomegalovirus exposure and HLA in healthy donors. This table comes from immunoSEQ multiplex PCR, and its TCRdb copy is limited to in-frame clones, with some not included. The table lists 150,000 or so clones, roughly 73% of them singletons. The sequenced material came from PBMCs. The receptors stem from a woman in her thirties or forties in good health and CMV-seropositive. CDR3s include the opening cysteine and the closing phenylalanine or tryptophan. A D gene is named only where the DNA matches it firmly. Size values are once, few and many counts, or a class for expanded clones, and some rows have none.

-,TRBD1,TRBV7-2,TRBJ2-2,TGTGCCAGCAGCTTGGTGGGACAGGGGGTGGGGGAGCTGTTTTTT,CASSLVGQGVGELFF
-,-,TRBV4-1,TRBJ1-2,TGCGCCAGCAGCCAAGATCCTGACAGTACCCTAGGCTACACCTTC,CASSQDPDSTLGYTF
-,TRBD2,TRBV27,TRBJ2-1,TGTGCCAGCAGCCCTTTCGAGACGAGGGAGGGCGGGCAGTTCTTC,CASSPFETREGGQFF
once,TRBD1,TRBV5-1,TRBJ1-1,TGCGCCAGCAGCTTGGATGGGACAGATGTTATGAACACTGAAGCTTTCTTT,CASSLDGTDVMNTEAFF
-,-,TRBV7-3,TRBJ2-1,TGTGCCAGCAGCTTAGTACAGGACAATGAGCAGTTCTTC,CASSLVQDNEQFF
-,-,TRBV25-1,TRBJ2-1,TGTGCCAGCAGGGGCCCGGGTACAGGGACCAATGAGCAGTTCTTC,CASRGPGTGTNEQFF
-,-,TRBV30,TRBJ1-3,TGTGCCTGGTCCCTGGGACACACTACCTCTGGAAACACCATATATTTT,CAWSLGHTTSGNTIYF
-,-,TRBV11-2,TRBJ1-2,TGTGCCAGCAGCTTAGACGGGGTGTTTGGCTACACCTTC,CASSLDGVFGYTF
-,TRBD2,TRBV28,TRBJ2-3,TGTGCCAGCAGTAAAGGGGGTAGCGGGAAAGATACGCAGTATTTT,CASSKGGSGKDTQYF
-,-,TRBV28,TRBJ2-7,TGTGCCAGCTCCAGGACTAACTACGAGCAGTACTTC,CASSRTNYEQYF
-,TRBD1,TRBV7-9,TRBJ2-6,TGTGCCAGCAGTCCGGACAGGGGGAGACAAATCTCTGGGGCCAACGTCCTGACTTTC,CASSPDRGRQISGANVLTF
-,-,TRBV19,TRBJ2-3,TGTGCCAGTAGTATACAGGGTTGGGACACAGATACGCAGTATTTT,CASSIQGWDTDTQYF
-,TRBD2,TRBV4-1,TRBJ2-5,TGCGCCAGCAGCCAAGAAAACTCGGGACTAGCGGGAGGAGAGACCCAGTACTTC,CASSQENSGLAGGETQYF
-,-,TRBV28,TRBJ2-1,TGTGCCAGCACCCAGGCAGGGCCCTCCTACAATGAGCAGTTCTTC,CASTQAGPSYNEQFF